These 27 T cell receptor beta chains share one sample of origin, sequenced in a study of T cell clonotyping in hematopoietic cell transplantation. Clones were sequenced by immunoSEQ multiplex PCR, and TCRdb holds only the in-frame ones, with some missing. The repertoire holds some 35,000 clones, with about 95% as singletons. The sample's time point: recipient sample about 28 days before transplant, after cytoreduction. Sequenced material: peripheral blood mononuclear cells, taken before stem cell transplant. Receptors were obtained from a man aged 40-50 years with chronic myeloid leukemia. Some clones in this sample may be carry-over from other donors' samples.

This sequence joins TRBV4-1 and TRBJ1-1; D unclear. Germline V gene lookup returns CDR1 MGHRA and CDR2 YSYEKL. CDR3 length equals 16 residues. Trimming cost V 4 bases and J 5 bases, with 20 bases left between them. DNA for the CDR3: TGCGCCAGCAGCCGTCTGGGGATAGGGAGAGGGACTGAAGCTTTCTTT. Translation: CASSRLGIGRGTEAFF.

The chain has TRBV5-6 and TRBJ1-5; the match to TRBD1 covers 7 bases. Trimming removed 5 bases from V and 4 bases from J; junction bases left unmatched: 9. Germline assignment: CDR1 SGHDT and CDR2 YYEEEE. The CDR3 length is 15 residues. The CDR3 sequence is CASRRRDSRNQPQHF. DNA of the CDR3: TGTGCCAGCAGACGCCGGGACAGTAGGAATCAGCCCCAGCATTTT.

The chain combines TRBV28 with TRBJ1-1; 10 bases align to TRBD1. The germline V gene has CDR1 MDHEN and CDR2 SYDVKM. The J segment lost 5 bases and the V segment lost 6 bases, leaving 9 bases of the junction unmatched. This CDR3 is built from 15 residues. CDR3 residues: CASRGEGTGETEAFF. The DNA of the CDR3 is TGTGCCAGCAGAGGGGAAGGGACAGGGGAGACTGAAGCTTTCTTT.

This clone has a single count. The chain combines TRBV4-2 with TRBJ1-2; D unresolved. The CDR3 sequence is 13 residues long. The V and J ends lost 4 bases and 8 bases respectively, with 14 bases between them. Germline V gives CDR1 LGHNA, CDR2 YNFKEQ. For the CDR3, the DNA is TGTGCCAGCAGCCCTGGAACCCCCGAAGGCTACACCTTC. Translated: CASSPGTPEGYTF.

The chain is built from TRBV6-5 and TRBJ2-7, with 8 bases matching TRBD1. Germline V gene sequence: CDR1 MNHEY, CDR2 SVGAGI. This CDR3 region has 13 residues. V trimming: 5 bases; J trimming: 1 base; junction bases outside the gene matches: 1. This chain's CDR3 is CASSRDRSYEQYF. In DNA form, the CDR3 reads TGTGCCAGCAGTAGGGACAGGTCCTACGAGCAGTACTTC.

This clone occurred a few times. The chain recombines TRBV7-9 with TRBJ1-1, with D unresolved. With 2 bases removed from V and 0 bases from J, the gap between germline ends came to 10 bases. Germline V gives CDR1 SEHNR, CDR2 FQNEAQ (reference sequence). This CDR3 has 15 residues. The CDR3 region is CASSLWSQMNTEAFF. DNA for the CDR3: TGTGCCAGCAGCTTATGGAGTCAGATGAACACTGAAGCTTTCTTT.

This sequence joins TRBV7-2 and TRBJ2-5, with D unresolved. V was trimmed by 1 base and J by 1 base, leaving 7 bases between them. Germline CDR1 and CDR2: SGHTA and FQGNSA. This CDR3 spans 14 amino acids. As DNA, the CDR3 is TGTGCCAGCAGCTTAGGGATAGTCCAAGAGACCCAGTACTTC. It translates to CASSLGIVQETQYF.

V gene TRBV28 combines with J gene TRBJ2-7; D is perhaps TRBD1 (5 bases). This CDR3 is built from 14 residues. Trimming left V 5 bases short and J 5 bases short, with 16 bases between. The V gene's germline CDR1 is MDHEN and CDR2 SYDVKM. The DNA of the CDR3 is TGTGCCAGCAGTGTTACAGGTCGGCGGAACGAGCAGTACTTC. As protein: CASSVTGRRNEQYF.

The chain employs TRBV19 and TRBJ2-7; either TRBD1 or TRBD2 may supply D (5 bases each). Looked up from germline, CDR1 is LNHDA and CDR2 is SQIVND (reference sequence). The V end was cut by 3 bases, the J end by 1 base, with 13 bases between. CDR3 size: 15 residues. The CDR3: CASSILRGASYEQYF. CDR3 sequence (DNA): TGTGCCAGTAGTATTTTGAGGGGAGCTTCCTACGAGCAGTACTTC.

The chain combines TRBV4-3 with TRBJ1-5; the D is unclear. This CDR3 comprises 15 residues. Germline loops: CDR1 LGHNA, CDR2 YSLEER. Trimming shortened V by 3 bases and J by 3 bases, and 12 bases separated the two germline ends. The CDR3 loop reads CASSQDDFNNQPQHF. CDR3 nucleotides: TGCGCCAGCAGCCAGGACGACTTCAACAATCAGCCCCAGCATTTT.

The gene calls are TRBV9 and TRBJ1-2; a possible D gene is TRBD1 (5 bases). The ends were cut back, 0 bases at V and 5 bases at J, with 14 bases in the middle. This CDR3 region has 15 residues. Per the germline V gene, CDR1 is SGDLS and CDR2 is YYNGEE. In DNA, the CDR3 is TGTGCCAGCAGCGTAGCCACCCTCGGGGGATATGGCTACACCTTC. This sequence encodes CASSVATLGGYGYTF.

J is TRBJ2-2 and V is TRBV5-1, with a possible D match to TRBD1 (6 bases). Trimming removed 0 bases at V and 5 bases at J, with 11 bases between. The CDR3 runs 15 residues. The germline gives CDR1 SGHRS, CDR2 YFSETQ. The CDR3 spells CASSLGGQFTGELFF. CDR3 in DNA: TGCGCCAGCAGCTTGGGGGGACAATTTACCGGGGAGCTGTTTTTT. Drawing the rest from reference TRBV5-1 and TRBJ2-2, the complete variable domain is KAGVTQTPRYLIKTRGQQVTLSCSPISGHRSVSWYQQTPGQGLQFLFEYFSETQRNKGNFPGRFSGRQFSNSRSEMNVSTLELGDSALYLCASSLGGQFTGELFFGEGSRLTVL.

This rearrangement joins TRBV7-3 to TRBJ2-7, with 8 bases that match TRBD1. Losses at the gene ends were 6 bases for V and 6 bases for J; bases not matched to a gene: 7. The CDR3 sequence is 13 residues long. Germline CDR1 and CDR2: SGHTA and FQGTGA. DNA of the CDR3: TGTGCCAGCAGTTTCTATGGGACAGGCGAGCAGTACTTC. Its translation: CASSFYGTGEQYF.

The V gene is TRBV28, the J gene TRBJ1-6; D possibly corresponds to TRBD1 (5 bases). V was clipped by 1 base and J by 6 bases, with 10 bases between them. Germline values: CDR1 MDHEN, CDR2 SYDVKM. The CDR3 is made up of 15 amino acids. CDR3 sequence reads: CASSLYRQGNSPLHF. In DNA form, the CDR3 reads TGTGCCAGCAGTTTATACCGGCAGGGTAATTCACCCCTCCACTTT.

V and J are TRBV4-1 and TRBJ1-4; 10 bases fit TRBD1. The CDR3 covers 16 residues. The germline gives CDR1 MGHRA, CDR2 YSYEKL. V shed 3 bases and J 8 bases; nucleotides not matched to a gene: 9. For the CDR3, the DNA is TGCGCCAGCAGCCAGATCACCCGGACAGGGGGGGAAAAACTGTTTTTT. It is translated as CASSQITRTGGEKLFF.

The chain recombines TRBV7-8 with TRBJ2-5, with 8 bases lining up with TRBD1. The CDR3 has 14 residues. The germline V gene encodes CDR1 SGHVS and CDR2 FQNEAQ. The V gene end was trimmed by 5 bases and the J gene end by 5 bases; junction bases not matched to a gene: 7. In nucleotides, the CDR3 is TGTGCCAGCAGCACCCGGACAGGGTGGGAGACCCAGTACTTC. Residues: CASSTRTGWETQYF.

The chain couples TRBV12-5 to TRBJ1-1; the D is unclear. Germline values: CDR1 LGHNT, CDR2 FRNRAP. V lost 1 base to trimming and J lost 1 base, with 1 base between them. There are 12 residues in the CDR3. Here the CDR3 DNA reads TGTGCTAGTGGTTTGGAGAACACTGAAGCTTTCTTT. Translation: CASGLENTEAFF.

V is TRBV7-2 and J is TRBJ2-7; no clear D. The CDR3 length is 14 residues. From germline, CDR1 is SGHTA and CDR2 FQGNSA. The ends were cut back, 5 bases at V and 2 bases at J, with 13 bases in the middle. The CDR3 spells CASSLGPSTYEQYF. Here the CDR3 DNA reads TGTGCCAGCAGCCTGGGCCCTAGTACCTACGAGCAGTACTTC.

The chain carries TRBV7-2 and TRBJ2-1; 9 bases match TRBD1. Germline V gene data show CDR1 as SGHTA and CDR2 as FQGNSA. This CDR3 spans 16 amino acids. With V trimmed by 5 bases and J by 3 bases, 8 bases remained unmatched. CDR3 sequence reads: CASSPSGTGYYNEQFF. In DNA form, the CDR3 reads TGTGCCAGCAGCCCATCCGGGACAGGGTACTACAATGAGCAGTTCTTC.

The V call is TRBV28, the J call TRBJ2-5, with 7 bases that match TRBD2. V lost 8 bases, J lost 1 base, and 7 bases stayed unmatched. CDR3 length equals 14 residues. Germline loops: CDR1 MDHEN, CDR2 SYDVKM. The CDR3 protein is CASGQGTIQETQYF. The DNA of the CDR3 is TGTGCCAGCGGCCAAGGGACTATCCAAGAGACCCAGTACTTC.

The chain employs TRBV5-4 and TRBJ2-5; 9 bases agree with TRBD1. Germline lookup yields CDR1 SGHNT and CDR2 YYREEE (reference sequence). The CDR3 loop spans 15 amino acids. Trimming removed 4 bases from V and 2 bases from J; junction bases left unmatched: 6. The CDR3 DNA reads TGTGCCAGCAGCCCAGGGACAGGGAAACAAGAGACCCAGTACTTC. Its protein product is CASSPGTGKQETQYF.

The chain joins TRBV28 to TRBJ1-1, with a weak D call TRBD1 (5 bases). The CDR3 is 11 residues long. Trimming left V 11 bases short and J 4 bases short, with 11 bases between. Germline V CDR1 and CDR2: MDHEN, SYDVKM. CDR3 residues: CALRGGTEAFF. For the CDR3, the DNA is TGTGCCCTTCGGGGGGGCACTGAAGCTTTCTTT.

V and J are TRBV19 and TRBJ1-2; D unclear. The CDR3 is made up of 14 amino acids. Germline loops: CDR1 LNHDA, CDR2 SQIVND (reference sequence). V lost 5 bases, J lost 3 bases, and 13 bases lay in between. CDR3 region: CASSRYSLDYGYTF. In DNA form, the CDR3 reads TGTGCCAGTAGTCGGTACTCCTTGGACTATGGCTACACCTTC.

This chain uses TRBV7-3 with TRBJ2-3, with 10 nucleotides matching TRBD2. The germline gives CDR1 SGHTA, CDR2 FQGTGA. This CDR3 is built from 15 residues. The V gene end was trimmed by 4 bases and the J gene end by 1 base; junction bases not matched to a gene: 2. The chain's CDR3 is CASSYTSGGTDTQYF. The CDR3 DNA is TGTGCCAGCAGCTATACTAGCGGGGGCACAGATACGCAGTATTTT. Together with reference TRBV7-3 and TRBJ2-3, the CDR3 gives the full variable domain: GAGVSQTPSNKVTEKGKYVELRCDPISGHTALYWYRQSLGQGPEFLIYFQGTGAADDSGLPNDRFFAVRPEGSVSTLKIQRTERGDSAVYLCASSYTSGGTDTQYFGPGTRLTVL.

V usage is TRBV28 and J usage is TRBJ1-1; 9 bases map to TRBD1. V lost 6 bases to trimming and J lost 5 bases; unmatched junction nucleotides: 7. Germline CDR1 MDHEN, CDR2 SYDVKM. The CDR3 runs 14 residues. CDR3 sequence reads: CASRANRGRTEAFF. CDR3 coding DNA: TGTGCCAGCAGGGCCAACAGGGGGCGGACTGAAGCTTTCTTT.

This sequence joins TRBV4-2 and TRBJ1-5; D may be TRBD1 (6 bases). The ends were cut back, 1 base at V and 9 bases at J, with 16 bases in the middle. The CDR3 runs to 15 residues. CDR1 and CDR2 from the germline V gene are LGHNA and YNFKEQ. The CDR3 protein is CASSQGLGGQWPQHF. CDR3 sequence (DNA): TGTGCCAGCAGCCAAGGGCTGGGGGGGCAATGGCCCCAGCATTTT.

The chain uses TRBV7-3 and TRBJ1-3; 9 nucleotides align to TRBD1. The germline gives CDR1 SGHTA, CDR2 FQGTGA. The CDR3 length is 15 residues. Germline trimming cut 3 bases from V and 2 bases from J; bases unmatched to any gene: 2. The CDR3 region is CASSLDRGTGNTIYF. In nucleotides, the CDR3 is TGTGCCAGCAGCTTGGACAGGGGTACTGGAAACACCATATATTTT. Full variable domain (rest looked up from reference TRBV7-3 and TRBJ1-3): GAGVSQTPSNKVTEKGKYVELRCDPISGHTALYWYRQSLGQGPEFLIYFQGTGAADDSGLPNDRFFAVRPEGSVSTLKIQRTERGDSAVYLCASSLDRGTGNTIYFGEGSWLTVV.